These T cell receptor beta chains were read from a single sample in a study of long-term antiretroviral therapy in people with HIV. Assay: immunoSEQ multiplex PCR; the TCRdb copy retains only in-frame clones and omits some. This table has fewer than 20,000 clones, approximately 84% appearing once. This specimen consisted of unsorted PBMCs, obtained 0.5 years after starting antiretroviral therapy. The receptor set was obtained from a woman in her thirties or forties with HIV. Each CDR3 is given with its conserved first and last residue.

>TRBJ2-1|TRBV13
CASSSQGYEQFF
>TRBJ1-1|TRBV7-9
CASSLAETTEAFF
>TRBJ1-4|TRBV9
CASSVEGGSEKLFF
>TRBJ1-2|TRBV11-2
CASSLRGVYGYTF
>TRBJ2-5|TRBV5-1
CASSLEGETQYF
>-|TRBV10-3
CAISGGTILEQYF
>TRBJ2-1|TRBV7-2
CASSFSLAGNEQFF
>TRBJ2-3|TRBV6-5
CASSYGPGDTQYF
>TRBJ1-1|TRBV7-8
CASTKGRSEDTEAFF
>TRBJ2-7|TRBV29-1
CSATRGTSDYEQYF
>TRBJ2-1|TRBV7-9
CASSFTSGYNEQFF
>TRBJ2-5|TRBV5-4
CASSLGLETQYF
>TRBJ2-1|TRBV7-2
CASSLGILAGKSVSNEQFF
>TRBJ2-3|TRBV5-6
CASSDGGNTQYF
>TRBJ2-1|TRBV27
CASSTLQTSGPNNEQFF
>TRBJ2-1|TRBV25-1
CASSPGNEQFF
>TRBJ1-1|TRBV10-3
CAISESIQRTEAFF
>TRBJ2-7|TRBV6-6
CASSRTSGGYEQYF
>TRBJ2-7|TRBV7-9
CASSAGTSGILAEQYF
>TRBJ2-1|TRBV5-1
CASSLSSISNEQFF
>TRBJ2-2|TRBV28
CASRKKREETGELFF
>TRBJ2-1|TRBV5-1
CASSLVGLAGEVGFF
>TRBJ2-7|TRBV6-5
CASSRDWESEQYF
>TRBJ2-3|TRBV29-1
CSVATGATTDTQYF
>TRBJ2-2|TRBV5-1
CASSLVGRTGELFF
>TRBJ2-7|TRBV7-9
CASSLAAGTNEQYF
>TRBJ2-7|TRBV28
CASSALPGYSYEQYF
>TRBJ1-2|TRBV7-8
CASSFRQGYYGYTF
>TRBJ2-1|TRBV11-2
CASSFSGRKIPFF
>TRBJ2-3|TRBV6-1
CASSEGGGREPDTQYF
>TRBJ2-3|TRBV10-3
CAIRETGLLGTDTQYF
>TRBJ1-5|TRBV19
CASSPNQPQHF
>TRBJ1-5|TRBV5-8
CASSLNGYSNQPQHF
>TRBJ2-1|TRBV19
CASSTHSSGSYNEQFF
>TRBJ2-2|TRBV7-2
CASSYGLAGARTGELFF
>TRBJ2-1|TRBV7-9
CASNNIKVEQFF
>TRBJ2-5|TRBV7-3
CASSTGLGEETQYF
>TRBJ1-2|TRBV9
CASSVGEGPYGYTF
>TRBJ2-3|TRBV9
CASSVESTGDVSDTQYF
>TRBJ2-4|TRBV6-1
CASSALGLIAKNIQYF
>TRBJ1-4|TRBV18
CASSPVTGGSNEKLFF
>TRBJ1-2|TRBV7-9
CASSSGVGYTF